These T cell receptor beta chains were read from a single sample in a study of cytomegalovirus exposure and HLA in healthy donors. The data were produced by immunoSEQ multiplex PCR, yet TCRdb's version contains in-frame clones alone and is incomplete. The sample lists some 120,000 clones; 50% to 70% were seen once. Sequenced sample: PBMCs. The receptor source for this set is a woman aged 40 to 50 in good health and CMV-seropositive. Both conserved end residues are part of each CDR3. The D gene is left open where the match is weak. Clone size is stated in some rows and not others, as once, few, many or a class when expanded.

CDR3 length: 16
D gene: TRBD1
V gene: TRBV23-1
J gene: TRBJ1-1
clone size: NA
CDR3 protein: CASSPRDREMNTEAFF
CDR3 DNA: TGCGCCAGCAGTCCCCGGGACAGGGAAATGAACACTGAAGCTTTCTTT

CDR3 length: 13
D gene: TRBD1
V gene: TRBV7-9
J gene: TRBJ2-7
clone size: NA
CDR3 protein: CASSQTGGYEQYF
CDR3 DNA: TGTGCCAGCAGCCAGACAGGGGGTTACGAGCAGTACTTC

CDR3 length: 15
D gene: NA
V gene: TRBV15
J gene: TRBJ1-4
clone size: NA
CDR3 protein: CATSRDGNSIEKLFF
CDR3 DNA: TGTGCCACCAGCAGAGACGGGAACTCGATCGAAAAACTGTTTTTT

CDR3 length: 15
D gene: TRBD2
V gene: TRBV28
J gene: TRBJ2-7
clone size: NA
CDR3 protein: CASSLRAGGLHEQYF
CDR3 DNA: TGTGCCAGCAGTTTACGTGCGGGAGGGCTTCACGAGCAGTACTTC

CDR3 length: 15
D gene: NA
V gene: TRBV9
J gene: TRBJ2-5
clone size: NA
CDR3 protein: CASSAQLAYPETQYF
CDR3 DNA: TGTGCCAGCAGCGCCCAACTAGCTTATCCAGAGACCCAGTACTTC

CDR3 length: 11
D gene: NA
V gene: TRBV20-1
J gene: TRBJ1-1
clone size: NA
CDR3 protein: CSARGDTEAFF
CDR3 DNA: TGCAGTGCTAGGGGAGACACTGAAGCTTTCTTT

CDR3 length: 11
D gene: NA
V gene: TRBV21-1
J gene: TRBJ1-1
clone size: NA
CDR3 protein: CASSKRAEAFF
CDR3 DNA: TGTGCCAGCAGCAAGCGGGCCGAAGCTTTCTTT

CDR3 length: 14
D gene: NA
V gene: TRBV9
J gene: TRBJ2-7
clone size: NA
CDR3 protein: CASSLEGTPYEQYF
CDR3 DNA: TGTGCCAGCAGCCTGGAGGGGACTCCCTACGAGCAGTACTTC

CDR3 length: 13
D gene: NA
V gene: TRBV7-9
J gene: TRBJ2-7
clone size: few
CDR3 protein: CASSFTGSYEQYF
CDR3 DNA: TGTGCCAGCAGCTTCACAGGTTCCTACGAGCAGTACTTC

CDR3 length: 14
D gene: NA
V gene: TRBV7-6
J gene: TRBJ2-7
clone size: NA
CDR3 protein: CASSSSRESYEQYF
CDR3 DNA: TGTGCCAGCAGCTCGAGCAGGGAATCCTACGAGCAGTACTTC

CDR3 length: 13
D gene: NA
V gene: TRBV29-1
J gene: TRBJ1-2
clone size: NA
CDR3 protein: CSVAAGPGYGYTF
CDR3 DNA: TGCAGCGTGGCGGCAGGGCCGGGCTATGGCTACACCTTC

CDR3 length: 15
D gene: NA
V gene: TRBV7-2
J gene: TRBJ1-2
clone size: NA
CDR3 protein: CASSSLGALSYGYTF
CDR3 DNA: TGTGCCAGCAGCTCTTTGGGGGCGTTGAGCTATGGCTACACCTTC

CDR3 length: 14
D gene: NA
V gene: TRBV9
J gene: TRBJ1-5
clone size: NA
CDR3 protein: CASSVEGGIQPQHF
CDR3 DNA: TGTGCCAGCAGCGTAGAGGGAGGGATTCAGCCCCAGCATTTT

CDR3 length: 15
D gene: NA
V gene: TRBV4-3
J gene: TRBJ2-7
clone size: NA
CDR3 protein: CASSQERPRTYEQYF
CDR3 DNA: TGCGCCAGCAGCCAAGAGCGCCCCAGGACCTACGAGCAGTACTTC

CDR3 length: 15
D gene: NA
V gene: TRBV7-8
J gene: TRBJ2-2
clone size: NA
CDR3 protein: CASSLGTSNTGELFF
CDR3 DNA: TGTGCCAGCAGCTTAGGGACTTCGAACACCGGGGAGCTGTTTTTT

CDR3 length: 17
D gene: TRBD2
V gene: TRBV4-1
J gene: TRBJ2-3
clone size: few
CDR3 protein: CASSRQLAGGEGDTQYF
CDR3 DNA: TGCGCCAGCAGCCGACAACTAGCGGGAGGAGAAGGAGATACGCAGTATTTT

CDR3 length: 18
D gene: TRBD2
V gene: TRBV9
J gene: TRBJ2-3
clone size: NA
CDR3 protein: CASSPSVGAGGPGDTQYF
CDR3 DNA: TGTGCCAGCAGCCCGTCCGTCGGGGCGGGAGGGCCGGGAGATACGCAGTATTTT

CDR3 length: 14
D gene: NA
V gene: TRBV7-2
J gene: TRBJ1-2
clone size: NA
CDR3 protein: CASSPLSRIYGYTF
CDR3 DNA: TGTGCCAGCAGCCCCCTTTCTCGTATCTATGGCTACACCTTC

CDR3 length: 15
D gene: TRBD2
V gene: TRBV7-8
J gene: TRBJ2-7
clone size: few
CDR3 protein: CASSTPTSGRPEQYF
CDR3 DNA: TGTGCCAGCAGCACCCCAACTAGCGGGAGACCCGAGCAGTACTTC

CDR3 length: 14
D gene: TRBD1
V gene: TRBV7-2
J gene: TRBJ1-2
clone size: few
CDR3 protein: CASSSNQGDYGYTF
CDR3 DNA: TGTGCCAGCAGCTCAAATCAGGGGGACTATGGCTACACCTTC

CDR3 length: 14
D gene: NA
V gene: TRBV27
J gene: TRBJ2-5
clone size: NA
CDR3 protein: CASSPWAGKETQYF
CDR3 DNA: TGTGCCAGCAGCCCCTGGGCCGGGAAAGAGACCCAGTACTTC

CDR3 length: 16
D gene: NA
V gene: TRBV7-9
J gene: TRBJ1-2
clone size: NA
CDR3 protein: CASSLTAGPTNYGYTF
CDR3 DNA: TGTGCCAGCAGCCTGACCGCGGGGCCTACTAACTATGGCTACACCTTC

CDR3 length: 14
D gene: NA
V gene: TRBV7-8
J gene: TRBJ1-4
clone size: NA
CDR3 protein: CASSRTGISEKLFF
CDR3 DNA: TGTGCCAGCAGCCGAACAGGGATAAGCGAAAAACTGTTTTTT

CDR3 length: 17
D gene: TRBD1
V gene: TRBV19
J gene: TRBJ1-1
clone size: NA
CDR3 protein: CASSSSRGQGWRTEAFF
CDR3 DNA: TGTGCCAGTAGTAGCTCAAGGGGACAGGGATGGAGGACTGAAGCTTTCTTT

CDR3 length: 14
D gene: TRBD1
V gene: TRBV11-2
J gene: TRBJ2-4
clone size: NA
CDR3 protein: CASSSGQGQNIQYF
CDR3 DNA: TGTGCCAGCAGCTCCGGACAGGGCCAAAACATTCAGTACTTC

CDR3 length: 13
D gene: NA
V gene: TRBV11-2
J gene: TRBJ2-2
clone size: NA
CDR3 protein: CASSLLNTGELFF
CDR3 DNA: TGTGCCAGCAGCCTCCTGAACACCGGGGAGCTGTTTTTT

CDR3 length: 12
D gene: NA
V gene: TRBV5-1
J gene: TRBJ2-5
clone size: few
CDR3 protein: CASSFNGETQYF
CDR3 DNA: TGCGCCAGCAGCTTTAACGGAGAGACCCAGTACTTC

CDR3 length: 14
D gene: NA
V gene: TRBV7-2
J gene: TRBJ1-3
clone size: NA
CDR3 protein: CASSLYFSGNTIYF
CDR3 DNA: TGTGCCAGCAGCTTATACTTCTCTGGAAACACCATATATTTT

CDR3 length: 15
D gene: TRBD1
V gene: TRBV6-5
J gene: TRBJ1-3
clone size: NA
CDR3 protein: CASGTDRSAGNTIYF
CDR3 DNA: TGTGCCAGCGGGACAGATCGTTCCGCTGGAAACACCATATATTTT

CDR3 length: 15
D gene: NA
V gene: TRBV11-2
J gene: TRBJ2-2
clone size: NA
CDR3 protein: CASSLLGLNTGELFF
CDR3 DNA: TGTGCCAGCAGCTTACTGGGACTTAACACCGGGGAGCTGTTTTTT

CDR3 length: 14
D gene: NA
V gene: TRBV5-4
J gene: TRBJ1-4
clone size: NA
CDR3 protein: CASSASRVNEKLFF
CDR3 DNA: TGTGCCAGCAGCGCAAGCAGGGTTAATGAAAAACTGTTTTTT

CDR3 length: 14
D gene: NA
V gene: TRBV7-9
J gene: TRBJ1-1
clone size: NA
CDR3 protein: CASSPGLDNTEAFF
CDR3 DNA: TGTGCCAGCAGCCCAGGCCTGGATAACACTGAAGCTTTCTTT

CDR3 length: 19
D gene: TRBD2
V gene: TRBV4-2
J gene: TRBJ2-7
clone size: NA
CDR3 protein: CASSQDVGLAGTHSYEQYF
CDR3 DNA: TGTGCCAGCAGCCAAGATGTGGGACTAGCGGGAACTCACTCCTACGAGCAGTACTTC

CDR3 length: 17
D gene: NA
V gene: TRBV28
J gene: TRBJ2-7
clone size: NA
CDR3 protein: CASSSDGIERSSYEQYF
CDR3 DNA: TGTGCCAGCAGTTCCGACGGGATCGAAAGGAGCTCCTACGAGCAGTACTTC

CDR3 length: 13
D gene: TRBD1
V gene: TRBV27
J gene: TRBJ2-1
clone size: few
CDR3 protein: CASSRTGADEQFF
CDR3 DNA: TGTGCCAGCAGCCGGACAGGGGCGGATGAGCAGTTCTTC

CDR3 length: 15
D gene: TRBD2
V gene: TRBV7-8
J gene: TRBJ2-2
clone size: NA
CDR3 protein: CASRHGLVNTGELFF
CDR3 DNA: TGTGCCAGCAGACACGGACTAGTCAACACCGGGGAGCTGTTTTTT

CDR3 length: 14
D gene: NA
V gene: TRBV2
J gene: TRBJ2-5
clone size: few
CDR3 protein: CASSSQQGQETQYF
CDR3 DNA: TGTGCCAGCAGCTCTCAGCAGGGACAAGAGACCCAGTACTTC

CDR3 length: 12
D gene: NA
V gene: TRBV2
J gene: TRBJ1-1
clone size: NA
CDR3 protein: CASARWGTEAFF
CDR3 DNA: TGTGCCAGCGCGAGGTGGGGCACTGAAGCCTTCTTT

CDR3 length: 16
D gene: TRBD1
V gene: TRBV23-1
J gene: TRBJ2-7
clone size: NA
CDR3 protein: CASSQSNGQDSYEQYF
CDR3 DNA: TGCGCCAGCAGTCAATCGAACGGACAGGACTCCTACGAGCAGTACTTC

CDR3 length: 16
D gene: TRBD1
V gene: TRBV28
J gene: TRBJ1-3
clone size: NA
CDR3 protein: CASSLRTGGGGNTIYF
CDR3 DNA: TGTGCCAGCAGTCTTCGGACAGGGGGAGGTGGAAACACCATATATTTT

CDR3 length: 12
D gene: NA
V gene: TRBV6-5
J gene: TRBJ2-7
clone size: NA
CDR3 protein: CASRWGPSEQYF
CDR3 DNA: TGTGCCAGCAGATGGGGCCCGTCCGAGCAGTACTTC

CDR3 length: 13
D gene: TRBD1
V gene: TRBV19
J gene: TRBJ2-5
clone size: NA
CDR3 protein: CASSSGQGETQYF
CDR3 DNA: TGTGCCAGTAGTTCCGGACAGGGGGAGACCCAGTACTTC

CDR3 length: 15
D gene: NA
V gene: TRBV7-2
J gene: TRBJ2-7
clone size: NA
CDR3 protein: CASSLAPGESYEQYF
CDR3 DNA: TGTGCCAGCAGCTTAGCGCCCGGGGAATCCTACGAGCAGTACTTC

CDR3 length: 15
D gene: TRBD2
V gene: TRBV27
J gene: TRBJ2-1
clone size: NA
CDR3 protein: CASSLAGGSYNEQFF
CDR3 DNA: TGTGCCAGCAGTCTAGCGGGAGGGAGCTACAATGAGCAGTTCTTC

CDR3 length: 12
D gene: NA
V gene: TRBV6-1
J gene: TRBJ2-5
clone size: NA
CDR3 protein: CASTPSSETQYF
CDR3 DNA: TGTGCCAGCACCCCTAGTAGTGAGACCCAGTACTTC

CDR3 length: 16
D gene: TRBD2
V gene: TRBV11-2
J gene: TRBJ2-1
clone size: NA
CDR3 protein: CASSPRTSGSGNEQFF
CDR3 DNA: TGTGCCAGCAGCCCACGGACTAGCGGGAGTGGCAATGAGCAGTTCTTC

CDR3 length: 13
D gene: NA
V gene: TRBV9
J gene: TRBJ2-7
clone size: NA
CDR3 protein: CASSLSTGYEQYF
CDR3 DNA: TGTGCCAGCAGCCTATCGACAGGCTACGAGCAGTACTTC

CDR3 length: 15
D gene: TRBD2
V gene: TRBV29-1
J gene: TRBJ2-1
clone size: NA
CDR3 protein: CSAPSGSGAGNEQFF
CDR3 DNA: TGCAGCGCCCCTAGCGGGAGCGGTGCGGGCAATGAGCAGTTCTTC

CDR3 length: 18
D gene: TRBD2
V gene: TRBV25-1
J gene: TRBJ2-7
clone size: NA
CDR3 protein: CASSGRGEAGVLTYEQYF
CDR3 DNA: TGTGCCAGTAGTGGACGAGGGGAAGCGGGAGTCCTTACCTACGAGCAGTACTTC

CDR3 length: 12
D gene: NA
V gene: TRBV6-6
J gene: TRBJ2-1
clone size: NA
CDR3 protein: CASSYSTGEQFF
CDR3 DNA: TGTGCCAGCAGTTACTCGACGGGAGAGCAGTTCTTC

CDR3 length: 13
D gene: NA
V gene: TRBV6-5
J gene: TRBJ1-2
clone size: NA
CDR3 protein: CASSYSQGDGYTF
CDR3 DNA: TGTGCCAGCAGTTACTCTCAGGGTGATGGCTACACCTTC